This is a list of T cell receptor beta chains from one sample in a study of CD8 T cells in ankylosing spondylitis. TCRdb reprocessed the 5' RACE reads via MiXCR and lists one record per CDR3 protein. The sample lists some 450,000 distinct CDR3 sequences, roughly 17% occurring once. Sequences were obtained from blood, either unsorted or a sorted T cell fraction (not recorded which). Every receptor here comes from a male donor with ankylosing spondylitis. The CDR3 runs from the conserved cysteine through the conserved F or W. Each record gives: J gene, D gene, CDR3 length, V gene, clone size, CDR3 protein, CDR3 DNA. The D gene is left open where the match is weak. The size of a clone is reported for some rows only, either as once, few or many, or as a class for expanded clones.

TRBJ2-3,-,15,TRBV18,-,CASSPPGRKTDTQYF,TGTGCCAGCTCACCACCCGGCAGAAAAACAGATACGCAGTATTTT
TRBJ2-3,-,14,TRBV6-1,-,CASSDGGGPDTQYF,TGTGCCAGCAGTGACGGGGGTGGCCCAGATACGCAGTATTTT
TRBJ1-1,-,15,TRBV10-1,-,CASSESGTGNTEAFF,TGCGCCAGCAGTGAGTCCGGGACGGGAAACACTGAAGCTTTCTTT
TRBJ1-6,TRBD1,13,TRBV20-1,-,CSAHRQGNSPLHF,TGCAGTGCTCATCGACAGGGAAATTCACCCCTCCACTTT
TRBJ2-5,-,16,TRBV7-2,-,CASSLDGSGRQETQYF,TGTGCCAGCAGCTTAGATGGGTCGGGCCGCCAGGAGACCCAGTACTTC
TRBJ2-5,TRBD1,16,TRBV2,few,CASNFLRTGPQETQYF,TGTGCCAGCAATTTCTTACGGACAGGGCCTCAAGAGACCCAGTACTTC
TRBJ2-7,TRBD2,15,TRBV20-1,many,CSAGPGTSGTYEQYF,TGCAGTGCTGGACCCGGGACTAGCGGGACCTACGAGCAGTACTTC
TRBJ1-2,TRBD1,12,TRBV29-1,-,CSVERTGVGYTF,TGCAGCGTTGAACGGACAGGGGTCGGCTACACCTTC
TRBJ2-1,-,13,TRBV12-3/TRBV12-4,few,CASNRGRNNEQFF,TGTGCCAGCAACCGAGGACGGAACAATGAGCAGTTCTTC
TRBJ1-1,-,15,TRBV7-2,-,CASSTRTAGPTAAFF,TGTGCCAGCAGCACCCGGACGGCGGGCCCAACAGCGGCTTTCTTT
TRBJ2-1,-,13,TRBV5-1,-,CASSQASQGEQFF,TGCGCCAGCAGCCAAGCCTCTCAGGGTGAGCAGTTCTTC
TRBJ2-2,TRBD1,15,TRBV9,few,CASSAGTVHTGELFF,TGTGCCAGCAGCGCCGGGACAGTCCACACCGGGGAGCTGTTTTTT
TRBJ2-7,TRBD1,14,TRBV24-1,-,CATSDPRQGIEQYF,TGTGCCACCAGTGACCCCCGACAGGGCATAGAGCAGTACTTC
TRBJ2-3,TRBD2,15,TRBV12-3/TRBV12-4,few,CASSSGGRSTDTQYF,TGTGCCAGCAGTTCGGGCGGGAGGTCCACAGATACGCAGTATTTT
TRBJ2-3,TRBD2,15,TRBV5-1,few,CASRGTSASTDTQYF,TGCGCCAGCAGGGGGACTAGCGCTAGCACAGATACGCAGTATTTT
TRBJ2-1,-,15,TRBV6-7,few,CANPPEAVSYNEQFF,TGTGCCAACCCCCCGGAGGCGGTCTCCTACAATGAGCAGTTCTTC
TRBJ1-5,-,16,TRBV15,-,CATSRDLAGGNQPQHF,TGTGCCACCAGCAGAGATCTGGCAGGGGGCAATCAGCCCCAGCATTTT
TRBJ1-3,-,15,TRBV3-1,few,CASSSRRAPGNTIYF,TGTGCCAGCAGCAGCCGCCGGGCGCCCGGAAACACCATATATTTT
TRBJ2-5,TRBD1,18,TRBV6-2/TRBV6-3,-,CASSYRMWGQSYQETQYF,TGTGCCAGCAGTTACCGGATGTGGGGACAGTCTTACCAAGAGACCCAGTACTTC
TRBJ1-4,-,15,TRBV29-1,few,CSVVGAGLTNEKLFF,TGCAGCGTGGTGGGCGCAGGGCTGACTAATGAAAAACTGTTTTTT
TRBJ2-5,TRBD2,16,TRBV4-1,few,CASSQVPLAGMETQYF,TGCGCCAGCAGCCAAGTCCCACTAGCGGGGATGGAGACCCAGTACTTC
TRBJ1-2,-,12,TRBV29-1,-,CSVVTGAGGYTF,TGCAGCGTTGTTACCGGGGCCGGTGGCTACACCTTC
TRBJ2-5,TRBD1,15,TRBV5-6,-,CASSFFDRGQETQYF,TGTGCCAGCAGCTTTTTTGACAGGGGTCAAGAGACCCAGTACTTC
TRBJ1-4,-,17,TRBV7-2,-,CASSLAGPRGANEKLFF,TGTGCCAGCAGCTTAGCGGGGCCGCGGGGTGCTAATGAAAAACTGTTTTTT
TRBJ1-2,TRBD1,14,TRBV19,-,CASSVGTVNYGYTF,TGTGCCAGTAGTGTCGGGACAGTTAACTATGGCTACACCTTC
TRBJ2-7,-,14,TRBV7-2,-,CASSFEGGAYEQYF,TGTGCCAGCAGCTTTGAGGGGGGTGCCTACGAGCAGTACTTC
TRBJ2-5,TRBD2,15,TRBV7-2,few,CASSLLAGVPETQYF,TGTGCCAGCAGCTTGCTAGCGGGGGTGCCAGAGACCCAGTACTTC
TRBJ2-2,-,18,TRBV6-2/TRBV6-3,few,CASSYSKSGGVNTGELFF,TGTGCCAGCAGTTACTCGAAGTCTGGCGGGGTAAACACCGGGGAGCTGTTTTTT
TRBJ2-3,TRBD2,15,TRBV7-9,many,CASSLTSGRTDTQYF,TGTGCCAGCAGCTTAACTAGCGGGAGAACAGATACGCAGTATTTT
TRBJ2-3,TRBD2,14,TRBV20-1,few,CSARGGAGADTQYF,TGCAGTGCTAGAGGGGGAGCGGGAGCGGATACGCAGTATTTT
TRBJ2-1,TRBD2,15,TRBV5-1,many,CASSEIAGAYNEQFF,TGCGCCAGCAGCGAAATAGCGGGAGCTTACAATGAGCAGTTCTTC
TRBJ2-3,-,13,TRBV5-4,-,CASSSHSTDTQYF,TGTGCCAGCAGCTCCCATTCCACAGATACGCAGTATTTT
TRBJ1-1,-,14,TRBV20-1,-,CSAPSGSPNTEAFF,TGCAGTGCCCCCTCGGGCAGCCCAAACACTGAAGCTTTCTTT
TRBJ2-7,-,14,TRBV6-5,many,CASSYRDTSYEQYF,TGTGCCAGCAGTTACCGGGACACCTCCTACGAGCAGTACTTC
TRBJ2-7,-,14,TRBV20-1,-,CSAERTAAFYEQYF,TGCAGTGCCGAGAGGACCGCAGCCTTCTACGAGCAGTACTTC
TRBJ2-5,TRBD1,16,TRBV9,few,CASSGAGTGGWETQYF,TGTGCCAGCAGCGGAGCCGGGACAGGGGGCTGGGAGACCCAGTACTTC
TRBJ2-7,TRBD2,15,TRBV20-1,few,CSARSATSGRYEQYF,TGCAGTGCTAGATCGGCGACTAGCGGGAGGTACGAGCAGTACTTC
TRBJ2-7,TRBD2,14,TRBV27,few,CASSTGTSTYEQYF,TGTGCCAGCTCCACCGGGACTAGCACCTACGAGCAGTACTTC
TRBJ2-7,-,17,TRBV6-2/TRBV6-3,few,CASSPGFLGKDSYEQYF,TGTGCCAGCAGCCCCGGTTTCCTCGGAAAAGACTCCTACGAGCAGTACTTC
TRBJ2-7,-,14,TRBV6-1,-,CASTTTGKAYEQYF,TGTGCCAGCACCACGACGGGGAAAGCCTACGAGCAGTACTTC
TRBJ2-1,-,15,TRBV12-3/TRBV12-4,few,CASSFVRRRDNEQFF,TGTGCCAGCAGTTTCGTAAGGAGGCGGGACAATGAGCAGTTCTTC